A selection of T cell receptor beta chains follows, all from one sample in a study of blood T cell repertoires in COVID-19. The protocol was immunoSEQ multiplex PCR, while the TCRdb copy is restricted to in-frame clones and leaves out a portion. The sample includes 130,000 to 150,000 clones, 84% of them seen just once. Sample: peripheral blood. The receptors stem from a human donor in a cohort sampled during active COVID-19. Each CDR3 is given with its conserved first and last residue. Each record gives: D gene, V gene, J gene, clone size, CDR3 protein, CDR3 DNA. D genes are given only for firm matches. Some rows mark clone size as missing; the rest say once, few, many or name a class of expanded clone.

TRBD1,TRBV11-2,TRBJ1-2,-,CASSSSRDRGQGYTF,TGTGCCAGCAGCTCCTCCCGGGACAGGGGCCAAGGCTACACCTTC
TRBD1,TRBV5-6,TRBJ2-7,-,CASSRRQGSIYEQYF,TGTGCCAGCAGCCGTCGACAGGGAAGTATCTACGAGCAGTACTTC
TRBD2,TRBV4-2,TRBJ2-1,-,CASSQDGPSGSSYNEQFF,TGTGCCAGCAGCCAAGATGGACCTAGCGGGAGCTCCTACAATGAGCAGTTCTTC
-,TRBV9,TRBJ2-3,-,CASSVTSSGTDTQYF,TGTGCCAGCAGCGTGACGTCTAGCGGCACAGATACGCAGTATTTT
-,TRBV19,TRBJ1-1,-,CASRGNTEAFF,TGTGCCAGCAGGGGGAACACTGAAGCTTTCTTT
TRBD2,TRBV5-1,TRBJ2-3,-,CASSPIEAGMTQYF,TGCGCCAGCAGCCCGATCGAAGCGGGGATGACGCAGTATTTT
TRBD1,TRBV27,TRBJ1-1,-,CASRNGQGYTEAFF,TGTGCCAGCAGGAACGGACAGGGGTACACTGAAGCTTTCTTT
-,TRBV9,TRBJ1-4,-,CASSVVPTSSGNEKLFF,TGTGCCAGCAGCGTAGTTCCCACCTCTTCGGGTAATGAAAAACTGTTTTTT
TRBD1,TRBV27,TRBJ1-2,-,CASSFTGGANYGYTF,TGTGCCAGCAGTTTCACAGGGGGCGCAAACTATGGCTACACCTTC
-,TRBV25-1,TRBJ1-1,once,CASSWGVNTEAFF,TGTGCCAGCAGCTGGGGAGTGAACACTGAAGCTTTCTTT
-,TRBV29-1,TRBJ2-1,-,CSVEVSPGEYNEQFF,TGCAGCGTTGAAGTATCGCCAGGGGAGTACAATGAGCAGTTCTTC
-,TRBV5-1,TRBJ2-6,-,CASSLVPLSGANVLTF,TGCGCCAGCAGCTTGGTTCCTCTCTCTGGGGCCAACGTCCTGACTTTC
TRBD1,TRBV9,TRBJ1-6,-,CASSVGPQGAPYSPLHF,TGTGCCAGCAGCGTAGGGCCGCAGGGGGCGCCATATTCACCCCTCCACTTT
TRBD1,TRBV19,TRBJ1-2,-,CASRTGGLYGYTF,TGTGCCAGTAGGACAGGGGGCCTCTATGGCTACACCTTC
TRBD2,TRBV7-9,TRBJ2-1,-,CASSLSLAGSEQFF,TGTGCCAGCAGCTTAAGTCTAGCGGGGTCTGAGCAGTTCTTC
-,TRBV21-1,TRBJ2-5,few,CASSQWTSGIQETQYF,TGTGCCAGCAGCCAATGGACTAGCGGGATCCAAGAGACCCAGTACTTC
-,TRBV2,TRBJ1-5,few,CASSYFANGNQPQHF,TGTGCCAGCAGTTACTTCGCCAACGGCAATCAGCCCCAGCATTTT
-,TRBV7-2,TRBJ1-2,-,CASSFTGMGGYTF,TGTGCCAGCAGCTTCACAGGGATGGGGGGCTACACCTTC
TRBD1,TRBV3-1/TRBV3-2,TRBJ2-5,once,CASSQDTGAGGETQYF,TGTGCCAGCAGCCAAGATACTGGGGCAGGGGGAGAGACCCAGTACTTC
-,TRBV5-1,TRBJ2-3,-,CASSPQGGIADTQYF,TGCGCCAGCAGCCCCCAGGGGGGTATTGCAGATACGCAGTATTTT
TRBD1,TRBV5-1,TRBJ1-4,few,CASSIQTGATEKLFF,TGCGCCAGCAGCATACAAACAGGGGCAACTGAAAAACTGTTTTTT
-,TRBV2,TRBJ1-2,-,CASRGQNYGYTF,TGTGCCAGCAGGGGACAAAACTATGGCTACACCTTC
TRBD2,TRBV3-1/TRBV3-2,TRBJ2-7,-,CASSQNTGGIDEQYF,TGTGCCAGCAGCCAAAACACGGGAGGGATCGACGAGCAGTACTTC
-,TRBV28,TRBJ1-3,-,CASHTGSSGNTIYF,TGTGCCAGCCATACAGGGAGCTCTGGAAACACCATATATTTT
-,TRBV7-2,TRBJ1-5,-,CASSLAQHSNQPQHF,TGTGCCAGCAGCTTAGCACAGCATAGCAATCAGCCCCAGCATTTT
-,TRBV3-1/TRBV3-2,TRBJ2-5,-,CASSQDDRETQYF,TGTGCCAGCAGCCAAGATGACAGGGAGACCCAGTACTTC
TRBD1,TRBV5-4,TRBJ1-2,-,CASSARDRANYGYTF,TGTGCCAGCAGCGCACGGGACAGGGCAAACTATGGCTACACCTTC
TRBD1,TRBV7-9,TRBJ2-7,-,CASSLRDRGWGSSYEQYF,TGTGCCAGCAGCTTACGGGACAGGGGTTGGGGAAGCTCCTACGAGCAGTACTTC
-,TRBV6-2/TRBV6-3,TRBJ2-3,-,CASTSSGDTQYF,TGTGCCAGCACTTCCTCCGGGGATACGCAGTATTTT
-,TRBV7-9,TRBJ2-7,-,CASSLLSGGLSEQYF,TGTGCCAGCAGCTTACTCTCGGGGGGCCTGAGCGAGCAGTACTTC
TRBD1,TRBV2,TRBJ1-2,-,CASSGQGDYGYTF,TGTGCCAGCAGCGGACAGGGAGACTATGGCTACACCTTC
-,TRBV12-3/TRBV12-4,TRBJ1-1,-,CASSTLNTEAFF,TGTGCCAGCAGCACACTGAACACTGAAGCTTTCTTT
TRBD1,TRBV2,TRBJ1-2,once,CATHRDRGDYGYTF,TGTGCCACCCACAGGGACAGGGGGGACTATGGCTACACCTTC
-,TRBV27,TRBJ2-4,-,CASSWSRGENIQYF,TGTGCCAGCAGTTGGTCCAGGGGGGAAAACATTCAGTACTTC
-,TRBV19,TRBJ2-5,-,CASSPQTGGIEETQYF,TGTGCCAGTAGTCCGCAGACAGGAGGAATAGAAGAGACCCAGTACTTC
-,TRBV5-4,TRBJ2-6,-,CASSSKQGRREAGANVLTF,TGTGCCAGCAGCTCCAAACAGGGGAGGCGGGAAGCTGGGGCCAACGTCCTGACTTTC
TRBD1,TRBV9,TRBJ2-5,-,CASSPMGQGRETQYF,TGTGCCAGCAGTCCTATGGGACAGGGAAGAGAGACCCAGTACTTC
-,TRBV7-9,TRBJ2-1,-,CASSKALSVPYNEQFF,TGTGCCAGCAGCAAGGCACTTAGCGTCCCCTACAATGAGCAGTTCTTC
-,TRBV7-3,TRBJ1-2,-,CASIQLITVAWCYGYTF,TGTGCCAGCATCCAGCTTATAACAGTTGCGTGGTGTTATGGCTACACCTTC
-,TRBV1,TRBJ2-3,-,CTSSRTSGSHWTDTQYF,TGCACCAGCAGCCGGACTAGCGGGAGTCATTGGACAGATACGCAGTATTTT
-,TRBV19,TRBJ1-1,-,CASSRQNTEAFF,TGTGCCAGTAGCCGACAGAACACTGAAGCTTTCTTT
-,TRBV4-2,TRBJ2-7,-,CASSQGAGTYEQYF,TGTGCCAGCAGCCAAGGAGCAGGGACCTACGAGCAGTACTTC